The next 5 T cell receptor beta chains were all read from a single sample in a study of blood T cell repertoires in COVID-19 (dated by TCRdb to about 2020). Library prep was done by the immunoSEQ multiplex PCR assay. In its TCRdb copy, this immuneACCESS table keeps in-frame sequences only and misses some clones. Where compared with another copy, unresolved V genes explain less than half of these, and the others have no known cause. This sample comprises approximately 260,000 clones, approximately 84% of them detected only once. The ten most abundant clones make up about 6.9% of the sample. Sequencing was performed on PBMCs or T cells enriched from blood (not recorded which). The receptors derive from a woman between 45 and 60 years old who had been exposed to COVID-19.

The chain couples TRBV6-2 or TRBV6-3 to TRBJ1-1; the D gene is possibly TRBD1 (6 bases). Trimming took off 6 bases at V and 9 bases at J, with 14 bases between the two ends. The germline V gene has CDR1 MNHEY and CDR2 SVGEGT. The CDR3 has 12 amino acids. The CDR3 DNA sequence: TGTGCCAGCAGCCTCGGGACACCGAAAGCTTTCTTT. Translation: CASSLGTPKAFF.

The V gene is TRBV4-2, the J gene TRBJ1-4; TRBD1 is a possible D gene (6 bases). The CDR3 contains 16 residues. Germline V gives CDR1 LGHNA, CDR2 YNFKEQ. Trimming cost V 1 base and J 0 bases, with 9 bases left between them. The CDR3 region has the DNA TGTGCCAGCAGCCAAGCGGACAGCACAACTAATGAAAAACTGTTTTTT. Its protein is CASSQADSTTNEKLFF.

The DNA for the CDR3 is TGCGCCAGCAGCCTCAGGGCTTTAGACTTTTCTGGAAACACCATATATTTT. The encoded protein is CASSLRALDFSGNTIYF. J is TRBJ1-3 and V is TRBV5-1; a weak D match, TRBD1 (5 bases). Germline CDR1 is SGHRS and CDR2 is YFSETQ. Trimming cost V 4 bases and J 1 base, with 18 bases left between them. The CDR3 spans 17 residues.

The J gene is TRBJ1-3, the V gene TRBV13; D gene uncertain. V was pared by 0 bases and J by 11 bases, with 11 bases between. CDR3 size: 13 residues. Germline V gene sequence: CDR1 PRHDT, CDR2 FYEKMQ (reference sequence). For the CDR3, the DNA is TGTGCCAGCAGCTTAGGCCTTTCCGGTTCCATATATTTT. Amino acid sequence: CASSLGLSGSIYF.

V and J are TRBV4-1 and TRBJ1-1; 7 bases align to TRBD1. Trimming took 4 bases from V and 2 from J; bases not matched to a gene: 10. In germline, CDR1 is MGHRA, CDR2 YSYEKL. CDR3 length equals 16 residues. The CDR3, as DNA: TGCGCCAGCAGCCCCCCTTCCGGGACAGTCAACACTGAAGCTTTCTTT. Its translation is CASSPPSGTVNTEAFF.